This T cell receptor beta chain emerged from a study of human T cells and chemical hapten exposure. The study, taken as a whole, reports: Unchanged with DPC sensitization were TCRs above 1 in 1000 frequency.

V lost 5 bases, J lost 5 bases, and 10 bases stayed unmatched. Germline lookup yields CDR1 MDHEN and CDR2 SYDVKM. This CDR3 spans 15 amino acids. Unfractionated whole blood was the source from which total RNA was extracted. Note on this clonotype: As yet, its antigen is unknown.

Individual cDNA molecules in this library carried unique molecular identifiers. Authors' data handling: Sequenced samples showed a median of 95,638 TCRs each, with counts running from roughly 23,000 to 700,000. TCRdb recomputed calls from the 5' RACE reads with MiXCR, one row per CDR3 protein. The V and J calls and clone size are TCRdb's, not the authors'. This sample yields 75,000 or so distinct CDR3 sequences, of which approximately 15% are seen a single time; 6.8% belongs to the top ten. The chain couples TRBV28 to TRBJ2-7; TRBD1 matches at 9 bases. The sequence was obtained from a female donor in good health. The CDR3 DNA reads TGTGCCAGCAGTGTTCCCGGGACAGGGACCCACGAGCAGTACTTC. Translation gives CASSVPGTGTHEQYF.